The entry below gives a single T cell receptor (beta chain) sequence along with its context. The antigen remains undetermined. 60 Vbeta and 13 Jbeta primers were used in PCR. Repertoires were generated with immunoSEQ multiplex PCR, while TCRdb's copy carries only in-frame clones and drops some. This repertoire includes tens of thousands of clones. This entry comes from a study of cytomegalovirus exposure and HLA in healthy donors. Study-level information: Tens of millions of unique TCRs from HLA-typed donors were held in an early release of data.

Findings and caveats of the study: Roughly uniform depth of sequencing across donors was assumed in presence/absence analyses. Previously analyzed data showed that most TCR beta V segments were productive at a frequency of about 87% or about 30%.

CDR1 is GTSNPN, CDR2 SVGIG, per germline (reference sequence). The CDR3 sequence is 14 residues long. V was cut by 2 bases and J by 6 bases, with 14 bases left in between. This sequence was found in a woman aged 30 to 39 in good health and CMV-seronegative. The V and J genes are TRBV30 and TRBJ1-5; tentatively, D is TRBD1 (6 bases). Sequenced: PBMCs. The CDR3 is CAWSRVSGVQPQHF. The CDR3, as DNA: TGTGCCTGGAGTAGGGTGTCAGGGGTTCAGCCCCAGCATTTT. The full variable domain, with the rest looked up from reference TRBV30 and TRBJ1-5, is SQTIHQWPATLVQPVGSPLSLECTVEGTSNPNLYWYRQAAGRGLQLLFYSVGIGQISSEVPQNLSASRPQDRQFILSSKKLLLSDSGFYLCAWSRVSGVQPQHFGDGTRLSIL.